Listed below are T cell receptor beta chains from one sample, sequenced in a study of shared clonotypes between healthy human individuals. TCRdb keeps only in-frame clones here, not all; method: immunoSEQ multiplex PCR. The data contain roughly 770,000 clones, around 96% of them singletons. Sequencing used naive CD8+ T cells sorted from blood. These receptor sequences come from a man younger than 45 in good health. CDR3s leave out the opening cysteine and the closing phenylalanine or tryptophan. Each record gives: CDR3 protein, CDR3 length, J gene, V gene.

ASSLSENPEAF | 11 | TRBJ1-1 | TRBV11-2
ASSRRVSGGAYEQY | 14 | TRBJ2-7 | TRBV27
ASSSGGWNEKLF | 12 | TRBJ1-4 | TRBV28
ASSLEWDSGNEQF | 13 | TRBJ2-1 | TRBV7-2
ASSVEGTTGELF | 12 | TRBJ2-2 | TRBV9
ASSLEGTAADTQY | 13 | TRBJ2-3 | TRBV7-6
SVEVGGGTNYNEQF | 14 | TRBJ2-1 | TRBV29-1
ASSPEWNTQY | 10 | TRBJ2-3 | TRBV18
ASSLGVGPNTEAF | 13 | TRBJ1-1 | TRBV7-2
ASSLGGPQY | 9 | TRBJ2-3 | TRBV2
ASSIGTSGNSYNEQF | 15 | TRBJ2-1 | TRBV11-2
ASTPGWTAPLNIQY | 14 | TRBJ2-4 | TRBV28
ASSQLSNQPQH | 11 | TRBJ1-5 | TRBV23-1
ASSPKARETYEQY | 13 | TRBJ2-7 | TRBV27
ASSLETGDGYT | 11 | TRBJ1-2 | TRBV5-1
ATSGPMENEQY | 11 | TRBJ2-7 | TRBV11-2
AWSVGRELF | 9 | TRBJ1-4 | TRBV30
ASSSGWDNTEAF | 12 | TRBJ1-1 | TRBV27
SVEGQGVTDTQY | 12 | TRBJ2-3 | TRBV29-1
ASSLSGFGSYEQY | 13 | TRBJ2-7 | TRBV27
AWSVGGSYNEQF | 12 | TRBJ2-1 | TRBV30
ATSRDLSYEQY | 11 | TRBJ2-7 | TRBV15
ASSPEKRGNEQF | 12 | TRBJ2-1 | TRBV7-9
ASSGDRGLYEQY | 12 | TRBJ2-7 | TRBV5-6
SAEGAGEQY | 9 | TRBJ2-7 | TRBV29-1
ASSLDQSHSGEQY | 13 | TRBJ2-7 | TRBV7-9
ASSLRGRHGYNEQF | 14 | TRBJ2-1 | TRBV7-2
ASSFSSYWTDTQY | 13 | TRBJ2-3 | TRBV28
ASSLVGTGPTEAF | 13 | TRBJ1-1 | TRBV7-9
ASSVVSTDTQY | 11 | TRBJ2-3 | TRBV9
ASSFGDRGLNTEAF | 14 | TRBJ1-1 | TRBV28
ASSLRGYNQPQH | 12 | TRBJ1-5 | TRBV28
ASSEVAAGGFYEQY | 14 | TRBJ2-7 | TRBV10-2
ASSAQAGGTDTQY | 13 | TRBJ2-3 | TRBV9
ASSLVAARMNTEAF | 14 | TRBJ1-1 | TRBV28
ASSYSGLAGGDTQY | 14 | TRBJ2-3 | TRBV6-5
ASSLGETGTGGYEQF | 15 | TRBJ2-1 | TRBV27
ASSQEGREQF | 10 | TRBJ2-1 | TRBV4-1
ASSLWAIGAREKLF | 14 | TRBJ1-4 | TRBV27
ASSLGAQLNEKLF | 13 | TRBJ1-4 | TRBV7-9
ASSEAQGVQAF | 11 | TRBJ1-1 | TRBV10-1
ASSLLVLTGDYGYT | 14 | TRBJ1-2 | TRBV13
ATSRSRRGATDTQY | 14 | TRBJ2-3 | TRBV15
ASSQSKMLHEQY | 12 | TRBJ2-7 | TRBV4-1
ASSTGTSVTGELF | 13 | TRBJ2-2 | TRBV4-1
ASSSLRRLYRDKRNQPQH | 18 | TRBJ1-5 | TRBV5-1
SVVIPDRSTYEQY | 13 | TRBJ2-7 | TRBV29-1
ASSLSPSMNTEAF | 13 | TRBJ1-1 | TRBV27
ASSQVLTSGRSNEQF | 15 | TRBJ2-1 | TRBV14
ASEETTSGRVADTQY | 15 | TRBJ2-3 | TRBV25-1
ASSRNIVTGASGANVLT | 17 | TRBJ2-6 | TRBV7-8
ASSEHPWGGTGVLQETQY | 18 | TRBJ2-5 | TRBV9
ASSLETQY | 8 | TRBJ2-5 | TRBV11-2
ASSDSLLGANTGELF | 15 | TRBJ2-2 | TRBV6-4